These 23 T cell receptor beta chains came from one sample sequenced in a study of human T cells and chemical hapten exposure. This sample's time point: pre-sensitization, week 0. Treatment reported: therapeutic diphenylcyclopropenone sensitization with weekly scalp DPC. TCRdb used MiXCR to reprocess the RACE reads, holding one entry per CDR3 protein. The sample lists 300,000 to 450,000 distinct CDR3 sequences; 5.1% were seen once. The starting material was whole blood, obtained in connection with sensitization to the hapten diphenylcyclopropenone (DPC). The origin of the receptors is a woman aged 45-59 years with alopecia areata. Some clones in this sample may be carry-over from other donors' samples.

The chain couples TRBV20-1 to TRBJ2-1, with TRBD2 matching 8 bases. There are 17 residues in the CDR3. CDR1 is DFQATT and CDR2 is SNEGSKA in the germline V gene (reference sequence). Trimming at V came to 1 base and at J to 8 bases, leaving 16 bases not matched to a gene. The CDR3 DNA is TGCAGTGCTAGAGTCTCAGGCCTAGCGGGCTTCACCGATGAGCAGTTCTTC. Residues: CSARVSGLAGFTDEQFF.

With respect to this clonotype: Relative to the germline gene, one junction end is altered; a read error may explain this. The chain links TRBV7-8 to TRBJ1-5; D remains ambiguous. The germline V gene encodes CDR1 SGHVS and CDR2 FQNEAQ. This CDR3 spans 15 amino acids. DNA for the CDR3: TGTGCCAGCAGCCCGTCATCGGGGAGCAATCATCCCCAGCATTTT. It is translated as CASSPSSGSNHPQHF.

This clonotype was found many times. This sequence joins TRBV11-2 and TRBJ2-1; D perhaps matches TRBD2 (6 bases). The germline V gene has CDR1 SGHAT and CDR2 FQNNGV. This CDR3 is built from 14 residues. The V end lost 4 bases, the J end lost 7 bases, and 14 bases lay between the germline ends. CDR3 region: CASSSGFSGNEQFF. The CDR3 DNA reads TGTGCCAGCAGCTCGGGTTTTAGCGGAAATGAGCAGTTCTTC.

This clonotype was observed at least ten times. The chain is built from TRBV7-8 and TRBJ2-5; D not resolved. The CDR3 has 12 residues. Trimming removed 5 bases at V and 4 bases at J, with 8 bases between. CDR1 is SGHVS, CDR2 FQNEAQ, per germline. The CDR3 bases are TGTGCCAGCAGCACACAGAGAGAGACCCAGTACTTC. Residues: CASSTQRETQYF.

The rearrangement links TRBV20-1 to TRBJ2-5; D is possibly TRBD2 (6 bases). The germline V gene has CDR1 DFQATT and CDR2 SNEGSKA (reference sequence). With 2 bases removed from V and 6 bases from J, the gap between germline ends came to 16 bases. This CDR3 region has 14 residues. The DNA of the CDR3 is TGCAGTGCTAGAAAGGGACTGGACGGGAAGACCCAGTACTTC. This codes for CSARKGLDGKTQYF.

V gene TRBV6-2 or TRBV6-3 combines with J gene TRBJ1-4, with D unclear. Trimming took 0 bases from V and 6 from J, leaving 11 bases between them. The V gene's germline CDR1 is MNHEY and CDR2 SVGEGT. This CDR3 region has 15 residues. The CDR3 bases are TGTGCCAGCAGTTACTCAGGAGGATTGGATGAAAAACTGTTTTTT. The encoded protein is CASSYSGGLDEKLFF.

The CDR3 DNA sequence: TGTGCCAGCAGTTCATTCGGTCGGACTAGCGGGAACTACGAGCAGTACTTC. Translated, it gives CASSSFGRTSGNYEQYF. V usage is TRBV27 and J usage is TRBJ2-7; 12 bases agree with TRBD2. Germline values: CDR1 MNHEY, CDR2 SMNVEV (reference sequence). The CDR3 contains 17 residues. The V segment lost 4 bases and the J segment 3 bases; nucleotides outside the gene matches: 10.

This clonotype was counted at least ten times. The genes are TRBV29-1 and TRBJ2-7; D remains unclear. The CDR3 sequence is 12 residues long. Trimming left V 7 bases short and J 6 bases short, with 16 bases between. The germline gives CDR1 SQVTM, CDR2 ANQGSEA. The CDR3 is CSAVVGVGEQYF. CDR3 DNA: TGCAGCGCCGTCGTAGGAGTCGGCGAGCAGTACTTC.

This clonotype was seen repeatedly, ten times or more. The chain combines TRBV4-1 with TRBJ2-2; D is uncertain. This CDR3 spans 15 amino acids. CDR1 is MGHRA and CDR2 is YSYEKL in the germline V gene. V was trimmed by 2 bases and J by 7 bases, leaving 14 bases between them. The CDR3 DNA reads TGCGCCAGCAGCCAATTTCGAAGGGAAGACGGGGAGCTGTTTTTT. Encoded protein: CASSQFRREDGELFF.

The table lists this clonotype with many counts. The chain combines TRBV12-3 or TRBV12-4 with TRBJ1-5, with TRBD1 matching over 10 bases. After removal of 5 bases from V and 7 bases from J, the junction contained 8 bases not matched to a gene. CDR3 length: 15 residues. The CDR3 sequence: CASSPTGGTGQPQHF. CDR3 in DNA: TGTGCCAGCAGTCCGACAGGGGGCACGGGACAGCCCCAGCATTTT.

This clonotype was detected only a few times. This chain connects TRBV7-2 to TRBJ1-5, with D uncertain. The CDR3 loop spans 15 amino acids. Germline CDR1 reads SGHTA; CDR2 reads FQGNSA. Deletions cut 1 base from V and 8 bases from J, with 15 bases between. The CDR3 DNA is TGTGCCAGCAGCTTAGGATACGGGCAATCAGAGCCCCAGCATTTT. This gives the protein CASSLGYGQSEPQHF.

This clonotype was observed a few times. J is TRBJ2-3 and V is TRBV5-1; 8 bases align to TRBD1. V shed 3 bases and J 0 bases; nucleotides not matched to a gene: 3. The CDR3 sequence is 15 residues long. Germline V gene data show CDR1 as SGHRS and CDR2 as YFSETQ. The DNA of the CDR3 is TGCGCCAGCAGCTGGACAGGGCGAAGCACAGATACGCAGTATTTT. It specifies CASSWTGRSTDTQYF.

This clonotype was seen more than once but under ten times. The gene calls are TRBV13 and TRBJ1-3; D unresolved. V lost 2 bases, J lost 0 bases, and 8 bases lay in between. Germline V CDR1 and CDR2: PRHDT, FYEKMQ (reference sequence). The CDR3 loop spans 15 amino acids. In nucleotides, the CDR3 is TGTGCCAGCAGCTTAAATCCGGACTCTGGAAACACCATATATTTT. This encodes CASSLNPDSGNTIYF. The full variable domain, in which reference TRBV13 and TRBJ1-3 provide the parts outside the CDR3, is AAGVIQSPRHLIKEKRETATLKCYPIPRHDTVYWYQQGPGQDPQFLISFYEKMQSDKGSIPDRFSAQQFSDYHSELNMSSLELGDSALYFCASSLNPDSGNTIYFGEGSWLTVV.

This clonotype was observed a few times. V gene TRBV20-1 combines with J gene TRBJ1-3; 7 bases map to TRBD1. Germline lookup yields CDR1 DFQATT and CDR2 SNEGSKA (reference sequence). This CDR3 region has 14 residues. Trimming removed 1 base from V and 4 bases from J; junction bases left unmatched: 4. CDR3: CSARGRGGGNTIYF. CDR3 nucleotide sequence: TGCAGTGCTAGAGGGAGAGGGGGCGGAAACACCATATATTTT.

This clonotype was counted ten times or more. The V call is TRBV4-1, the J call TRBJ2-3, with 7 nucleotides matching TRBD2. Germline loops: CDR1 MGHRA, CDR2 YSYEKL. V shed 0 bases, J shed 1 base, and the junction held 1 base outside the gene matches. CDR3 length: 15 residues. The CDR3, as DNA: TGCGCCAGCAGCCAAGATGGGGGGGGCACAGATACGCAGTATTTT. Amino acids: CASSQDGGGTDTQYF.

This clonotype was detected many times. The V and J genes are TRBV6-5 and TRBJ2-6; D ambiguous. The CDR3 is 11 amino acids. Germline CDR1 and CDR2: MNHEY and SVGAGI. The germline V and J ends were trimmed by 7 bases and 11 bases, with 9 bases remaining between them. The CDR3 is CASKSAHVLTF. The DNA of the CDR3 is TGTGCCAGCAAGTCAGCACACGTCCTGACTTTC.

This clonotype has a count of ten or more. This CDR3 is CASSLNGGGQPQHF. The CDR3 DNA is TGTGCCAGCAGCTTAAACGGGGGCGGGCAGCCCCAGCATTTT. The chain links TRBV13 to TRBJ1-5, with D maybe TRBD1 (6 bases). The CDR3 is made up of 14 amino acids. The germline V gene has CDR1 PRHDT and CDR2 FYEKMQ (reference sequence). Trimming removed 2 bases from V and 7 bases from J, with 12 bases in between.

This clonotype showed up just a few times. This rearrangement joins TRBV6-2 or TRBV6-3 to TRBJ1-5, with a tentative D call TRBD1 (5 bases). V lost 2 bases and J lost 1, with 18 bases in between. The CDR3 is 18 amino acids. Looked up from germline, CDR1 is MNHEY and CDR2 is SVGEGT. The DNA for the CDR3 is TGTGCCAGCAGTTACCGCCAGGGTGGAGCCGACAGCAATCAGCCCCAGCATTTT. Protein product: CASSYRQGGADSNQPQHF.

V and J are TRBV30 and TRBJ2-3; 8 bases line up with TRBD2. V trimming: 7 bases; J trimming: 9 bases; junction bases outside the gene matches: 27. The length of the CDR3 is 18 residues. The germline V gene encodes CDR1 GTSNPN and CDR2 SVGIG (reference sequence). The CDR3 DNA reads as TGTGCCTTGGGAACTTTTAGCGGGACCCTGCTGGATGCCTCCACGCAGTATTTT. Protein product: CALGTFSGTLLDASTQYF.

The CDR3 nucleotides read TGTGCCAATCACCGGGACAGGCAAGAGACCCAGTACTTC. Its protein product is CANHRDRQETQYF. The chain is built from TRBV2 and TRBJ2-5; 8 nucleotides align to TRBD1. The CDR3 is 13 residues long. The germline gives CDR1 SNHLY, CDR2 FYNNEI. V was pared by 10 bases and J by 2 bases, with 6 bases of the junction left unmatched.

V and J are TRBV18 and TRBJ1-5; D is undetermined. Trimming removed 5 bases from V and 4 bases from J, with 9 bases in between. Per the germline V gene, CDR1 is KGHSH and CDR2 is LQKENI. The CDR3 loop spans 13 amino acids. This chain's CDR3 is CASSTDRNQPQHF. The CDR3, as DNA: TGTGCCAGCTCAACAGATAGAAATCAGCCCCAGCATTTT.

This clonotype appeared a few times. J is TRBJ1-4 and V is TRBV7-8; 7 bases match TRBD1. The CDR3 is 20 amino acids. CDR1 is SGHVS, CDR2 FQNEAQ, per germline. The junction had 19 bases not matched to a gene; V was cut back by 4 bases and J by 2 bases. For the CDR3, the DNA is TGTGCCAGCAGCTATGCGCTTGTTCAAAAGGGGGCGCAGACTAATGAAAAACTGTTTTTT. Residues: CASSYALVQKGAQTNEKLFF.

There are many counts of this clonotype. This chain connects TRBV7-2 to TRBJ2-1; D call uncertain. CDR1 SGHTA and CDR2 FQGNSA come from the germline V gene. The CDR3 spans 13 residues. V shed 2 bases and J shed 8 bases, with 10 bases lying between them. The CDR3 sequence is CASSLRRGDEQFF. CDR3 in DNA: TGTGCCAGCAGCTTAAGGAGAGGAGATGAGCAGTTCTTC.